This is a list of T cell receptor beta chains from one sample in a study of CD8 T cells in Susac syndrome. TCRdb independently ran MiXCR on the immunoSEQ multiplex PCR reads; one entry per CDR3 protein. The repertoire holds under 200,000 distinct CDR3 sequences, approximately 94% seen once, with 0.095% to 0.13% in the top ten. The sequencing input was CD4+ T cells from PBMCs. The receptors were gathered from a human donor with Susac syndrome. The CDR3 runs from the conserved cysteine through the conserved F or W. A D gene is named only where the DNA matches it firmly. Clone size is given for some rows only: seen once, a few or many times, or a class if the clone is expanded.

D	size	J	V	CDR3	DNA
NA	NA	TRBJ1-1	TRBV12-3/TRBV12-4	CASSLVAGRAFF	TGTGCCAGCAGTTTAGTAGCCGGCCGAGCTTTCTTT
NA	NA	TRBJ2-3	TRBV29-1	CSVLDYSRTDTQYF	TGCAGCGTTCTTGACTACTCCAGGACAGATACGCAGTATTTT
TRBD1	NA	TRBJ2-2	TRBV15	CATTPSDRPLNTGELFF	TGTGCCACCACCCCTTCGGACAGGCCACTAAACACCGGGGAGCTGTTTTTT
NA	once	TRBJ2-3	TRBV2	CASSDKRATDTQYF	TGTGCCAGCAGTGACAAACGGGCGACAGATACGCAGTATTTT
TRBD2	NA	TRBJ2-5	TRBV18	CASSPRPSAGGETQYF	TGTGCCAGCTCACCAAGGCCATCGGCGGGGGGAGAGACCCAGTACTTC
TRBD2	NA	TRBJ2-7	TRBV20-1	CSASPSGGAYEQYF	TGCAGTGCTAGCCCTAGCGGGGGCGCATACGAGCAGTACTTC
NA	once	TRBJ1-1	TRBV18	CASSADSSSDTEAFF	TGTGCCAGCTCGGCAGACAGCTCCTCTGACACTGAAGCTTTCTTT
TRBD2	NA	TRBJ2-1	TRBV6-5	CASSSRGSGGLSSYNEQFF	TGTGCCAGCAGTTCTCGAGGCAGCGGGGGGCTTAGCTCCTACAATGAGCAGTTCTTC
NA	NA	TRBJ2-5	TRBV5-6	CASSPVQRETQYF	TGTGCCAGCAGCCCCGTGCAGCGAGAGACCCAGTACTTC
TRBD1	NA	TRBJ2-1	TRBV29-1	CSVQGATVYNEQFF	TGCAGCGTTCAGGGGGCTACAGTCTACAATGAGCAGTTCTTC
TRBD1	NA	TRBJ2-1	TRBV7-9	CASSLEGDRGYNEQFF	TGTGCCAGCAGCTTAGAGGGGGACAGGGGCTACAATGAGCAGTTCTTC
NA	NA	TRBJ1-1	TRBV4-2	CASSQPTGDTEAFF	TGTGCCAGCAGCCAACCCACGGGGGACACTGAAGCTTTCTTT
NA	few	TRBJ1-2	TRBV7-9	CASSLDLGANYGYTF	TGTGCCAGCAGCTTAGATCTGGGGGCGAACTATGGCTACACCTTC
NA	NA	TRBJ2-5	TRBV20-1	CSASGGQETQYF	TGCAGTGCTAGCGGGGGTCAAGAGACCCAGTACTTC
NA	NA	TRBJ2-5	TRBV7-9	CASSIQTRGGAETQYF	TGTGCCAGCAGCATCCAGACTAGAGGGGGTGCGGAGACCCAGTACTTC
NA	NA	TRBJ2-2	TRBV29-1	CSVEFPTSYTGELFF	TGCAGCGTTGAGTTCCCAACAAGCTACACCGGGGAGCTGTTTTTT
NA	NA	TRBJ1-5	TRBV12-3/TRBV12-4	CASSSMQGPQHF	TGTGCCAGCAGCTCCATGCAGGGGCCCCAGCATTTT
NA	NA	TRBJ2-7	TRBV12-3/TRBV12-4	CASSLYSLNYEQYF	TGTGCCAGCAGTTTGTACAGCTTGAACTACGAGCAGTACTTC
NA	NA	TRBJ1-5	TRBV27	CASSFAGAGNQPQHF	TGTGCCAGCAGTTTCGCAGGGGCAGGGAATCAGCCCCAGCATTTT
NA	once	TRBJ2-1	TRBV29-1	CSVVQGYNEQFF	TGCAGCGTTGTACAGGGATACAATGAGCAGTTCTTC
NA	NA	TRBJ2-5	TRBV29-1	CSVEEGGAQETQYF	TGCAGCGTTGAAGAGGGCGGGGCACAAGAGACCCAGTACTTC
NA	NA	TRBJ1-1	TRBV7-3	CASSLHTNTEAFF	TGTGCCAGCAGCCTCCACACGAACACTGAAGCTTTCTTT
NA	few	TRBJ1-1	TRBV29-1	CSVGGLNTEAFF	TGCAGCGTTGGCGGCCTGAACACTGAAGCTTTCTTT
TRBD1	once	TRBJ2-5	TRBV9	CASSVSTGGETQYF	TGTGCCAGCAGCGTCTCGACAGGGGGAGAGACCCAGTACTTC
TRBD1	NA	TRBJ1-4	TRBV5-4	CASSTGDRGNEKLFF	TGTGCCAGCAGCACGGGGGACAGGGGGAATGAAAAACTGTTTTTT
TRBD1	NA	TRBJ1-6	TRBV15	CATSSRDSQGPLHF	TGTGCCACCAGCAGCCGGGACAGCCAGGGACCCCTCCACTTT